The 9 T cell receptor beta chains presented below share a single source sample, sequenced in a study of CXCR3-negative and CXCR3-positive naive CD8 T cells. Preparation of TRB cDNA libraries relied on 5' RACE carrying UMI labels. TCRdb reprocessed the 5' RACE reads, keeping one entry per CDR3 protein, no DNA. Seen in this sample are 48,000 or so distinct CDR3 sequences; the ten most common clones hold 15%. Sequencing input: memory CD8+ T cells from blood. The source is a human donor in good health. Some clones in this sample may be carry-over from other donors' samples.

V gene TRBV29-1 combines with J gene TRBJ2-2; TCRdb reports TRBD1, a call that lacks DNA to check it against. CDR3 length equals 14 residues. CDR1 is SQVTM and CDR2 is ANQGSEA in the germline V gene. The CDR3 here is CSVAPGAGTGELFF.

The chain has TRBV14 and TRBJ1-2; TCRdb designates TRBD1, a call that cannot be tested without DNA. Germline V CDR1 and CDR2: SGHDN, FVKESK. This CDR3 comprises 14 residues. CDR3 residues: CASSQEIGRNRYTF. Combining the CDR3 with reference TRBV14 and TRBJ1-2 gives the whole variable domain EAGVTQFPSHSVIEKGQTVTLRCDPISGHDNLYWYRRVMGKEIKFLLHFVKESKQDESGMPNNRFLAERTGGTYSTLKVQPAELEDSGVYFCASSQEIGRNRYTFGSGTRLTVV.

This rearrangement joins TRBV7-9 to TRBJ2-7; checking the TCRdb D call of TRBD2 is not possible without DNA. Germline lookup yields CDR1 SEHNR and CDR2 FQNEAQ (reference sequence). The CDR3 is 16 residues long. This CDR3 reads CASSSTSQGAPYEQYF.

The V and J genes are TRBV10-3 and TRBJ2-3. Looked up from germline, CDR1 is ENHRY and CDR2 is SYGVKD. The CDR3 has 13 amino acids. The CDR3 protein is CAIRDGRTDTQYF.

The chain carries TRBV28 and TRBJ2-1. The CDR3 runs 13 residues. The germline V gene encodes CDR1 MDHEN and CDR2 SYDVKM. CDR3 sequence: CASSRASYNEQFF.

The rearrangement uses TRBV11-2 and TRBJ2-7; TCRdb proposes TRBD2, but this gene call is untestable without DNA. This CDR3 is built from 14 residues. From germline, CDR1 is SGHAT and CDR2 FQNNGV. CDR3: CASSLGGLTYEQYF.

The chain employs TRBV29-1 and TRBJ1-1; the D call from TCRdb, TRBD1, cannot be confirmed without DNA. Germline V gene lookup returns CDR1 SQVTM and CDR2 ANQGSEA. The CDR3 sequence is 12 residues long. The CDR3 region is CSVKGLNTEAFF. The full variable domain, its missing parts supplied by reference TRBV29-1 and TRBJ1-1, is SAVISQKPSRDICQRGTSLTIQCQVDSQVTMMFWYRQQPGQSLTLIATANQGSEATYESGFVIDKFPISRPNLTFSTLTVSNMSPEDSSIYLCSVKGLNTEAFFGQGTRLTVV.

V usage is TRBV28 and J usage is TRBJ2-7; TCRdb gives TRBD2 as the D gene, but with no DNA this cannot be confirmed. In germline, CDR1 is MDHEN, CDR2 SYDVKM. This CDR3 is built from 17 residues. This CDR3 is CASSPGTSGSGSYEQYF.

The chain uses TRBV7-6 and TRBJ2-1; TCRdb reports TRBD1, a call that lacks DNA to check it against. CDR3 length equals 15 residues. From germline, CDR1 is SGHVS and CDR2 FNYEAQ. The CDR3 sequence is CASSLDGAQYNEQFF.